This TCR beta chain derives from a study of T-cell reconstitution after alpha-beta-depleted transplantation in children. The study's findings and limits: The origin of high day-60 TCRbeta diversity in some patients lay in surviving recipient T cells and thymic progenitors. At around two months after transplant, the alpha-beta T cells were reportedly derived from several hundred expanded clones that came from non-depleted graft cells. By one year post-transplant, T-cell counts and diversity largely arose from T cells that were newly produced.

This clonotype has just a few counts. No antigen is known for it. TCRbeta library construction was performed incorporating unique molecular identifiers. Using its own MiXCR run on the PCR reads, TCRdb lists one record per CDR3 protein. The sample yields 750,000 to 950,000 distinct CDR3 sequences, roughly 15% seen once. Sequencing was performed on PBMCs, mostly from graft donor cells, taken 360 days after TCRalphabeta/CD19-depleted stem cell transplant. The receptor was isolated from a male patient younger than 18 who had a stem cell transplant for acute lymphoblastic leukemia, so the T cells may come from the graft donor.

CDR3 loop: CSAREPRTSEYNEQFF. The CDR3 DNA sequence: TGCAGTGCTAGAGAACCCCGGACTAGCGAGTACAATGAGCAGTTCTTC. The chain links TRBV20-1 to TRBJ2-1, with TRBD2 identical over 9 bases. The germline gives CDR1 DFQATT, CDR2 SNEGSKA (reference sequence). CDR3 length: 16 amino acids. J gave up 4 bases and V 0 bases, and 7 bases lay outside the gene matches.